A single sample gave rise to the 32 T cell receptor beta chains below, sequenced in a study of cytomegalovirus exposure and HLA in healthy donors. The primer mix had 60 Vbeta and 13 Jbeta primers. Profiled with immunoSEQ multiplex PCR; TCRdb holds only in-frame clones, not every one. The sample shows under 200,000 clones, around two thirds of them seen only once. The source material was PBMCs. The receptors derive from a man in his forties in good health and CMV-seronegative.

The V and J genes are TRBV6-6 and TRBJ1-1, with TRBD1 matching 8 bases. This CDR3 region has 15 residues. V gave up 5 bases and J gave up 0 bases; unmatched junction bases: 5. The germline V gene encodes CDR1 MNHNY and CDR2 SVGAGI (reference sequence). CDR3 residues: CASSRQGNMNTEAFF. The CDR3 DNA reads as TGTGCCAGCAGTCGACAGGGGAACATGAACACTGAAGCTTTCTTT.

The chain couples TRBV4-1 to TRBJ2-1, with TRBD1 matching 9 bases. The V gene's germline CDR1 is MGHRA and CDR2 YSYEKL. Trimming cost V 3 bases and J 9 bases; bases outside gene matches: 24. CDR3 length equals 20 residues. The CDR3 bases are TGCGCCAGCAGCCATGGATCCCGGGACAGGGAACTGCGAATCACAGCTGAGCAGTTCTTC. This encodes CASSHGSRDRELRITAEQFF.

The chain joins TRBV30 to TRBJ1-3; a weak D match, TRBD1 (6 bases). From germline, CDR1 is GTSNPN and CDR2 SVGIG (reference sequence). The CDR3 sequence is 16 residues long. V was pared by 2 bases and J by 0 bases, with 14 bases between. Written as DNA, the CDR3 is TGTGCCTGGAGTAGGGGGAATGGATACTCTGGAAACACCATATATTTT. This gives the protein CAWSRGNGYSGNTIYF. Complete variable domain (other parts from reference TRBV30 and TRBJ1-3): SQTIHQWPATLVQPVGSPLSLECTVEGTSNPNLYWYRQAAGRGLQLLFYSVGIGQISSEVPQNLSASRPQDRQFILSSKKLLLSDSGFYLCAWSRGNGYSGNTIYFGEGSWLTVV.

This rearrangement joins TRBV30 to TRBJ1-4; D is ambiguous. Germline CDR1 is GTSNPN and CDR2 is SVGIG (reference sequence). V was clipped by 3 bases and J by 0 bases, with 14 bases between them. The CDR3 runs 16 residues. The CDR3, as DNA: TGTGCCTGGAGCCCCGTCTCCTTAGCAACTAATGAAAAACTGTTTTTT. It is translated as CAWSPVSLATNEKLFF. Filled out from reference TRBV30 and TRBJ1-4, the complete variable domain reads SQTIHQWPATLVQPVGSPLSLECTVEGTSNPNLYWYRQAAGRGLQLLFYSVGIGQISSEVPQNLSASRPQDRQFILSSKKLLLSDSGFYLCAWSPVSLATNEKLFFGSGTQLSVL.

This chain joins TRBV20-1 and TRBJ1-1; D perhaps matches TRBD1 (5 bases). The CDR3 length is 11 residues. From germline, CDR1 is DFQATT and CDR2 SNEGSKA (reference sequence). The CDR3 loop reads CRGGMNTEAFF. The CDR3 region has the DNA TGCAGGGGGGGGATGAACACTGAAGCTTTCTTT.

The chain is built from TRBV11-2 and TRBJ2-2; 8 positions match TRBD1. CDR1 is SGHAT and CDR2 is FQNNGV in the germline V gene. Trimming took 6 bases from V and 5 from J; bases not matched to a gene: 11. The CDR3 consists of 16 residues. CDR3 amino acids: CASRAPGQGSTGELFF. CDR3 DNA: TGTGCCAGCAGGGCCCCCGGACAGGGAAGTACCGGGGAGCTGTTTTTT.

The V and J genes are TRBV11-2 and TRBJ2-7; no definite D call. Between the trimmed V and J ends, which lost 4 bases and 3 bases, there was a span of 4 bases. This CDR3 has 11 residues. Germline assignment: CDR1 SGHAT and CDR2 FQNNGV. The CDR3 spells CASSSSYEQYF. The CDR3 region has the DNA TGTGCCAGCAGCTCCAGCTACGAGCAGTACTTC.

The count of this clone is one. The rearrangement joins TRBV7-9 to TRBJ2-1, with 7 bases identical to TRBD1. CDR1 SEHNR and CDR2 FQNEAQ come from the germline V gene (reference sequence). Trimming removed 2 bases from V and 7 bases from J; junction bases left unmatched: 14. The CDR3 sequence is 17 residues long. Here the CDR3 reads CASSLTRQGSRPNEQFF. CDR3 bases: TGTGCCAGCAGCTTAACCCGACAGGGTTCGAGGCCTAATGAGCAGTTCTTC. Using reference TRBV7-9 and TRBJ2-1 for the parts outside the CDR3, the full variable domain is DTGVSQNPRHKITKRGQNVTFRCDPISEHNRLYWYRQTLGQGPEFLTYFQNEAQLEKSRLLSDRFSAERPKGSFSTLEIQRTEQGDSAMYLCASSLTRQGSRPNEQFFGPGTRLTVL.

The chain recombines TRBV18 with TRBJ2-3, with TRBD1 matching over 9 bases. Germline trimming cut 3 bases from V and 7 bases from J; bases unmatched to any gene: 8. This CDR3 spans 15 amino acids. Germline CDR1 and CDR2: KGHSH and LQKENI. The CDR3 bases are TGTGCCAGCTCACCCTCCGGGACAGGGCGTAATACGCAGTATTTT. Translation: CASSPSGTGRNTQYF.

The CDR3 spells CAISPGTSGSYEQYF. DNA for the CDR3: TGTGCCATCAGTCCCGGGACTAGCGGCTCCTACGAGCAGTACTTC. The V and J genes are TRBV10-3 and TRBJ2-7; TRBD2 matches at 11 bases. Germline V gene lookup returns CDR1 ENHRY and CDR2 SYGVKD. Losses at the gene ends were 5 bases for V and 0 bases for J; bases not matched to a gene: 3. The CDR3 spans 15 residues.

The V gene is TRBV7-2, the J gene TRBJ2-3; D gene uncertain. V lost 3 bases and J lost 2, with 3 bases in between. CDR1 is SGHTA and CDR2 is FQGNSA in the germline V gene. CDR3 size: 12 residues. The CDR3 DNA is TGTGCCAGCAGCTTCTACACAGATACGCAGTATTTT. Amino acid sequence: CASSFYTDTQYF.

The gene calls are TRBV5-1 and TRBJ1-2; D is unclear. The CDR3 is 12 amino acids. Trimming took off 7 bases at V and 4 bases at J, with 11 bases between the two ends. The germline V gene has CDR1 SGHRS and CDR2 YFSETQ. Here the CDR3 DNA reads TGCGCCAGCGGATTGGGCGGCTATGGCTACACCTTC. This translates into CASGLGGYGYTF.

The chain carries TRBV7-2 and TRBJ2-3; D not resolved. CDR1 SGHTA and CDR2 FQGNSA come from the germline V gene. The CDR3 spans 11 residues. With 1 base removed from V and 8 bases from J, the gap between germline ends came to 4 bases. The CDR3 DNA sequence: TGTGCCAGCAGCTTAGGAGGTACGCAGTATTTT. Protein product: CASSLGGTQYF.

This chain links TRBV5-1 with TRBJ2-3; tentative D call: TRBD2 (6 bases). Trimming removed 0 bases from V and 4 bases from J, with 18 bases in between. Germline CDR1 SGHRS, CDR2 YFSETQ. CDR3 length: 17 amino acids. The chain's CDR3 is CASSLGTTSSIADTQYF. The CDR3 coding sequence is TGCGCCAGCAGCTTGGGCACGACTAGTTCAATCGCAGATACGCAGTATTTT.

The J gene is TRBJ2-3, the V gene TRBV7-2, with 7 nucleotides matching TRBD2. The trim removed 5 bases at V and 3 bases at J, leaving 11 bases unmatched. The CDR3 totals 16 residues. Germline V CDR1 and CDR2: SGHTA, FQGNSA. CDR3: CASSRGGGMGTDTQYF. In DNA form, the CDR3 reads TGTGCCAGCAGCCGCGGGGGTGGAATGGGAACAGATACGCAGTATTTT.

This clone was found a few times. For the CDR3, the DNA is TGTGCCACCAGCCACGGGGGGATTAGCTCCTACGAGCAGTACTTC. This encodes CATSHGGISSYEQYF. This chain uses TRBV15 with TRBJ2-7, with 7 bases lining up with TRBD2. Germline V CDR1 and CDR2: LNHNV, YYDKDF (reference sequence). The J segment lost 0 bases and the V segment lost 5 bases, leaving 7 bases of the junction unmatched. The CDR3 sequence is 15 residues long.

The chain uses TRBV6-6 and TRBJ2-2; 9 positions agree with TRBD2. The CDR3 covers 14 residues. Germline CDR1 and CDR2: MNHNY and SVGAGI (reference sequence). V shed 6 bases and J 8 bases; nucleotides not matched to a gene: 7. The CDR3 region is CASSQLAGAGELFF. The DNA of the CDR3 is TGTGCCAGCAGCCAACTAGCGGGTGCGGGGGAGCTGTTTTTT.

The gene calls are TRBV4-3 and TRBJ1-2; 10 positions match TRBD1. From germline, CDR1 is LGHNA and CDR2 YSLEER. The CDR3 is 15 amino acids. The trim removed 5 bases at V and 6 bases at J, leaving 9 bases unmatched. For the CDR3, the DNA is TGCGCCAGCAGCACTCGGACAGGGGGGTTAGATGGCTACACCTTC. As protein: CASSTRTGGLDGYTF.

The J gene is TRBJ2-3, the V gene TRBV28; D might be TRBD2 (5 bases). The CDR3 spans 16 residues. Germline loops: CDR1 MDHEN, CDR2 SYDVKM. The V end lost 7 bases, the J end lost 8 bases, and 25 bases lay between the germline ends. The CDR3 protein is CASNEVGGPGLVTQYF. CDR3 DNA: TGTGCCAGCAACGAGGTTGGCGGGCCCGGCCTCGTTACGCAGTATTTT. Complete variable domain (other parts from reference TRBV28 and TRBJ2-3): DVKVTQSSRYLVKRTGEKVFLECVQDMDHENMFWYRQDPGLGLRLIYFSYDVKMKEKGDIPEGYSVSREKKERFSLILESASTNQTSMYLCASNEVGGPGLVTQYFGPGTRLTVL.

The chain joins TRBV7-6 to TRBJ2-5, with D possibly TRBD2 on 5 matching bases. This CDR3 has 13 residues. V lost 2 bases and J 7 bases, leaving 11 bases between the germline ends. Germline CDR1 is SGHVS and CDR2 is FNYEAQ. In nucleotides, the CDR3 is TGTGCCAGCAGCTTACCAGCGGACGGGACCCAGTACTTC. Amino acids: CASSLPADGTQYF.

The rearrangement joins TRBV6-1 to TRBJ2-7; 12 nucleotides agree with TRBD2. Trimming at V came to 4 bases and at J to 5 bases, leaving 6 bases not matched to a gene. CDR1 and CDR2 from the germline V gene are MNHNS and SASEGT. This CDR3 spans 15 amino acids. CDR3 nucleotide sequence: TGTGCCAGCAGTGCTAGCGGGGGGGTAGTCCACGAGCAGTACTTC. It translates to CASSASGGVVHEQYF.

The rearrangement uses TRBV18 and TRBJ2-6; TRBD2 might be the D (5 bases). Trimming stripped 3 bases from V and 1 base from J, with 10 bases between. The CDR3 is made up of 16 amino acids. CDR1 is KGHSH and CDR2 is LQKENI in the germline V gene. As DNA, the CDR3 is TGTGCCAGCTCACCCCCTTCGGGGTCTGGGGCCAACGTCCTGACTTTC. Its protein is CASSPPSGSGANVLTF.

This chain uses TRBV6-5 with TRBJ1-5, with D maybe TRBD1 (6 bases). Trimming removed 5 bases at V and 3 bases at J, with 11 bases between. The CDR3 consists of 14 residues. Germline V gene lookup returns CDR1 MNHEY and CDR2 SVGAGI. CDR3 in DNA: TGTGCCAGCAGTACCAGGACAGACAATCAGCCCCAGCATTTT. Translation: CASSTRTDNQPQHF.

V and J are TRBV19 and TRBJ2-1; no clear D gene. The CDR3 runs 13 residues. In germline, CDR1 is LNHDA, CDR2 SQIVND (reference sequence). V shed 4 bases and J shed 3 bases, with 7 bases lying between them. The CDR3 sequence: CASSTPVYNEQFF. CDR3 DNA sequence: TGTGCCAGTAGTACTCCGGTCTACAATGAGCAGTTCTTC. Drawing the rest from reference TRBV19 and TRBJ2-1, the complete variable domain is DGGITQSPKYLFRKEGQNVTLSCEQNLNHDAMYWYRQDPGQGLRLIYYSQIVNDFQKGDIAEGYSVSREKKESFPLTVTSAQKNPTAFYLCASSTPVYNEQFFGPGTRLTVL.

This clone turned up a few times. The CDR3 loop is CASSLDTGDGYEQYF. CDR3 in DNA: TGTGCCAGCAGCTTAGACACGGGGGATGGCTACGAGCAGTACTTC. J is TRBJ2-7 and V is TRBV11-3; D possibly corresponds to TRBD2 (6 bases). The V end was cut by 0 bases, the J end by 3 bases, with 12 bases between. The CDR3 is made up of 15 amino acids. Per the germline V gene, CDR1 is SGHNT and CDR2 is YENEEA.

The chain joins TRBV5-6 to TRBJ2-7; 9 bases map to TRBD1. This CDR3 has 16 amino acids. The V segment lost 4 bases and the J segment 0 bases; nucleotides outside the gene matches: 8. CDR1 is SGHDT and CDR2 is YYEEEE in the germline V gene. The DNA for the CDR3 is TGTGCCAGCAGCGCACAGGGGGCTTCGCTCTCCTACGAGCAGTACTTC. Translation: CASSAQGASLSYEQYF.

The V call is TRBV7-2, the J call TRBJ2-6, with D unresolved. Germline V gene lookup returns CDR1 SGHTA and CDR2 FQGNSA. This CDR3 has 13 residues. The ends were cut back, 5 bases at V and 4 bases at J, with 6 bases in the middle. The CDR3 protein is CASSKPGANVLTF. CDR3 DNA: TGTGCCAGCAGCAAGCCCGGGGCCAACGTCCTGACTTTC.

The chain recombines TRBV11-2 with TRBJ2-3, with a weak D call TRBD2 (5 bases). V lost 6 bases and J lost 15, with 19 bases in between. Germline V lookup: CDR1 SGHAT, CDR2 FQNNGV. The CDR3 totals 12 residues. The CDR3 DNA follows: TGTGCCAGCAGTTTCCCGGGAATTGGGTGTTATTTT. Protein: CASSFPGIGCYF. The full variable domain, completed using reference TRBV11-2 and TRBJ2-3, is EAGVAQSPRYKIIEKRQSVAFWCNPISGHATLYWYQQILGQGPKLLIQFQNNGVVDDSQLPKDRFSAERLKGVDSTLKIQPAKLEDSAVYLCASSFPGIGCYFGPGTRLTVL.

This clone appeared a few times. This sequence joins TRBV16 and TRBJ2-2, with D uncertain. The V gene's germline CDR1 is KGHSY and CDR2 FQNENV. Trimming took off 4 bases at V and 4 bases at J, with 10 bases between the two ends. The CDR3 loop spans 14 amino acids. The CDR3 bases are TGTGCCAGCAGCCGGGCAGATGGCACCGGGGAGCTGTTTTTT. Its translation: CASSRADGTGELFF. Full variable domain (missing parts from reference TRBV16 and TRBJ2-2): GEEVAQTPKHLVRGEGQKAKLYCAPIKGHSYVFWYQQVLKNEFKFLISFQNENVFDETGMPKERFSAKCLPNSPCSLEIQATKLEDSAVYFCASSRADGTGELFFGEGSRLTVL.

There are a few counts of this clone. The V call is TRBV19, the J call TRBJ1-5; D may be TRBD1 (6 bases). V gave up 5 bases and J gave up 2 bases, with 10 bases separating them. The CDR3 runs to 14 residues. Germline V lookup: CDR1 LNHDA, CDR2 SQIVND (reference sequence). CDR3 region: CASSQGSGNQPQHF. CDR3 bases: TGTGCCAGTAGTCAGGGGAGCGGCAATCAGCCCCAGCATTTT. The whole variable domain, remainder taken from reference TRBV19 and TRBJ1-5, is DGGITQSPKYLFRKEGQNVTLSCEQNLNHDAMYWYRQDPGQGLRLIYYSQIVNDFQKGDIAEGYSVSREKKESFPLTVTSAQKNPTAFYLCASSQGSGNQPQHFGDGTRLSIL.

This chain joins TRBV7-9 and TRBJ2-5, with 10 positions matching TRBD2. Germline V CDR1 and CDR2: SEHNR, FQNEAQ (reference sequence). After removal of 7 bases from V and 3 bases from J, the junction contained 8 bases not matched to a gene. CDR3 length equals 15 residues. The CDR3 region is CASNRAGGREETQYF. The CDR3 DNA sequence: TGTGCCAGCAATCGAGCGGGAGGGCGGGAAGAGACCCAGTACTTC. Combining the CDR3 with reference TRBV7-9 and TRBJ2-5 gives the whole variable domain DTGVSQNPRHKITKRGQNVTFRCDPISEHNRLYWYRQTLGQGPEFLTYFQNEAQLEKSRLLSDRFSAERPKGSFSTLEIQRTEQGDSAMYLCASNRAGGREETQYFGPGTRLLVL.

Regarding this clone: Germline is not matched at one junction end, which may reflect a read error. The J gene is TRBJ1-2, the V gene TRBV7-9; D is ambiguous. The CDR3 sequence is 13 residues long. The germline V gene encodes CDR1 SEHNR and CDR2 FQNEAQ (reference sequence). In DNA form, the CDR3 reads TGTTCCAGCAGCTTAGCCCAGGACTATGGCTACACCTTC. This codes for CSSSLAQDYGYTF.